A single sample gave rise to the 11 T cell receptor beta chains below, sequenced in a study of follicular helper T cells after annual influenza vaccination. Repertoires were generated with immunoSEQ multiplex PCR, while TCRdb's copy carries only in-frame clones and drops some. The sample has 9,900 or so clones, over 75% seen once. Here the sequenced sample was CXCR5- memory CD4+ T cells sorted from blood, taken 6 weeks after influenza vaccination. These receptors all stem from an adult who received the influenza vaccine.

The chain joins TRBV5-1 to TRBJ1-3, with D perhaps matching TRBD1 (5 bases). The V end lost 0 bases, the J end lost 7 bases, and 8 bases lay between the germline ends. Germline V gives CDR1 SGHRS, CDR2 YFSETQ. The CDR3 loop spans 13 amino acids. The CDR3 sequence: CASSLEGTNTIYF. The DNA of the CDR3 is TGCGCCAGCAGCTTGGAGGGGACCAACACCATATATTTT.

The rearrangement uses TRBV5-1 and TRBJ2-3; tentatively, D is TRBD2 (7 bases). CDR3 length equals 15 residues. Per the germline V gene, CDR1 is SGHRS and CDR2 is YFSETQ. Trimming stripped 6 bases from V and 0 bases from J, with 14 bases between. The chain's CDR3 is CASTHKGGSTDTQYF. The CDR3 bases are TGCGCCAGCACCCACAAGGGGGGGAGCACAGATACGCAGTATTTT.

The V call is TRBV5-1, the J call TRBJ1-6; D call uncertain. There are 12 residues in the CDR3. Germline values: CDR1 SGHRS, CDR2 YFSETQ. V shed 0 bases and J shed 10 bases, with 5 bases lying between them. The CDR3 spells CASSLEQSPLHF. DNA of the CDR3: TGCGCCAGCAGCTTGGAACAATCACCCCTCCACTTT.

The chain links TRBV6-6 to TRBJ1-4; D is perhaps TRBD1 (6 bases). V gave up 6 bases and J gave up 0 bases, with 14 bases separating them. The CDR3 totals 16 residues. The germline V gene has CDR1 MNHNY and CDR2 SVGAGI (reference sequence). This CDR3 reads CASSASRQATNEKLFF. The CDR3, as DNA: TGTGCCAGCAGCGCTAGTAGACAGGCAACTAATGAAAAACTGTTTTTT.

The chain is built from TRBV15 and TRBJ1-2, with a possible D match to TRBD1 (5 bases). The germline V gene has CDR1 LNHNV and CDR2 YYDKDF (reference sequence). This CDR3 spans 14 amino acids. The V end was cut by 5 bases, the J end by 5 bases, with 15 bases between. CDR3 in amino acids: CATSPRGVSYGYTF. As DNA, the CDR3 is TGTGCCACCAGCCCACGAGGGGTCTCTTATGGCTACACCTTC.

J is TRBJ2-5 and V is TRBV2, with D possibly TRBD1 on 5 matching bases. In germline, CDR1 is SNHLY, CDR2 FYNNEI. The CDR3 spans 14 residues. Trimming removed 2 bases from V and 7 bases from J, with 14 bases in between. The CDR3 DNA reads TGTGCCAGCAGTGAAAGTGTAGGGGCGGTGACCCAGTACTTC. Its translation is CASSESVGAVTQYF.

The chain is built from TRBV5-6 and TRBJ1-3; D gene ambiguous. The germline V gene has CDR1 SGHDT and CDR2 YYEEEE. This CDR3 comprises 14 residues. Trimming cost V 2 bases and J 0 bases, with 6 bases left between them. The CDR3 coding sequence is TGTGCCAGCAGCTTTCGGAGCTCTGGAAACACCATATATTTT. Its protein product is CASSFRSSGNTIYF.

This chain uses TRBV7-2 with TRBJ2-1, with 10 bases lining up with TRBD2. There are 15 residues in the CDR3. Trimming at V came to 4 bases and at J to 4 bases, leaving 4 bases not matched to a gene. Germline V gene lookup returns CDR1 SGHTA and CDR2 FQGNSA. CDR3 residues: CASSSGTSVYNEQFF. The DNA of the CDR3 is TGTGCCAGCAGCTCCGGGACTAGCGTTTACAATGAGCAGTTCTTC.

The chain couples TRBV10-3 to TRBJ1-4, with TRBD1 as a possible D gene (5 bases). The CDR3 covers 15 residues. Trimming shortened V by 3 bases and J by 5 bases, and 13 bases separated the two germline ends. Germline V gene lookup returns CDR1 ENHRY and CDR2 SYGVKD. The CDR3 nucleotides are TGTGCCATCAGTGACCCCGGTGGGGGGAATGAAAAACTGTTTTTT. Amino acids: CAISDPGGGNEKLFF.

The chain couples TRBV7-9 to TRBJ1-1; D remains ambiguous. This CDR3 contains 13 residues. CDR1 is SEHNR and CDR2 is FQNEAQ in the germline V gene (reference sequence). V lost 5 bases, J lost 4 bases, and 11 bases lay in between. The CDR3 coding sequence is TGTGCCAGCAGCACGCGGAAGGGCACTGAAGCTTTCTTT. This encodes CASSTRKGTEAFF.

This chain joins TRBV4-3 and TRBJ2-1, with D unresolved. CDR1 is LGHNA, CDR2 YSLEER, per germline. This CDR3 region has 15 residues. The ends were cut back, 0 bases at V and 0 bases at J, with 6 bases in the middle. The CDR3 coding sequence is TGCGCCAGCAGCCAAGATATGAGCTCCTACAATGAGCAGTTCTTC. It translates to CASSQDMSSYNEQFF.